What follows are 17 T cell receptor beta chains derived from one specimen sequenced in a study of T cell repertoires in cytomegalovirus infection. From the reads, TCRdb called clonotypes with MiXCR, one entry per CDR3 protein. The sample contains 500,000 to 600,000 distinct CDR3 sequences, approximately 15% of which appear only once. The source material was CD8+ T cells from PBMCs. These receptors were obtained from a human donor in good health (CMV status not recorded). Some clones in this sample may be carry-over from other donors' samples.

This clonotype was recorded a few times. This chain uses TRBV27 with TRBJ1-4; 7 bases are shared with TRBD1. This CDR3 is built from 14 residues. Trimming cost V 5 bases and J 9 bases; bases outside gene matches: 9. Germline CDR1 reads MNHEY; CDR2 reads SMNVEV (reference sequence). DNA for the CDR3: TGTGCCAGCAGTCCGACAGGGCTAATGAAAAAACTGTTTTTT. This gives the protein CASSPTGLMKKLFF.

This clonotype was seen a handful of times. The rearrangement links TRBV29-1 to TRBJ2-6; D uncertain. The germline V and J ends were trimmed by 0 bases and 5 bases, with 2 bases remaining between them. Germline lookup yields CDR1 SQVTM and CDR2 ANQGSEA. The CDR3 totals 12 residues. CDR3 sequence: CSVEDRANVLTF. The CDR3 DNA sequence: TGCAGCGTTGAAGATAGGGCCAACGTCCTGACTTTC.

This clonotype was counted many times. The V and J genes are TRBV6-5 and TRBJ1-4, with a weak D call TRBD1 (5 bases). Germline-derived CDR1 and CDR2 are MNHEY and SVGAGI. V lost 5 bases and J 5 bases, leaving 15 bases between the germline ends. The CDR3 length is 15 residues. This chain's CDR3 is CASSRTRDANEKLFF. The CDR3 DNA is TGTGCCAGCAGTCGAACCAGGGACGCGAATGAAAAACTGTTTTTT.

This clonotype was counted a few times. J is TRBJ1-6 and V is TRBV28; TRBD1 matches at 10 bases. Trimming at V came to 8 bases and at J to 10 bases, leaving 11 bases not matched to a gene. CDR1 is MDHEN and CDR2 is SYDVKM in the germline V gene. The CDR3 covers 15 residues. Here the CDR3 reads CASGETRTGGSPLHF. The CDR3 DNA sequence: TGTGCCAGCGGCGAAACCCGGACAGGGGGGTCACCCCTCCACTTT.

The chain employs TRBV4-1 and TRBJ2-7, with D possibly being TRBD1 (6 bases). The CDR3 has 12 residues. The V end was cut by 3 bases, the J end by 5 bases, with 8 bases between. The V gene's germline CDR1 is MGHRA and CDR2 YSYEKL. CDR3 loop: CASSHTGHEQYF. DNA for the CDR3: TGCGCCAGCAGCCACACAGGGCACGAGCAGTACTTC.

This chain joins TRBV9 and TRBJ2-7; D may correspond to TRBD1 or TRBD2 (6 bases each). The CDR3 spans 14 residues. Trimming left V 3 bases short and J 2 bases short, with 12 bases between. CDR1 is SGDLS and CDR2 is YYNGEE in the germline V gene. CDR3 nucleotides: TGTGCCAGCAGCGCCGGAGGGGGAGCCTACGAGCAGTACTTC. This gives the protein CASSAGGGAYEQYF.

The table lists this clonotype with many counts. The chain recombines TRBV6-1 with TRBJ2-3, with D possibly being TRBD2 (6 bases). CDR1 and CDR2 from the germline V gene are MNHNS and SASEGT. V gave up 7 bases and J gave up 4 bases, with 12 bases separating them. The CDR3 has 13 residues. CDR3 in DNA: TGTGCCAGCACCGAGTCGGGGGCAGATACGCAGTATTTT. The encoded protein is CASTESGADTQYF.

This clonotype was found many times. The CDR3: CASGLAGGGGRNEQFF. The CDR3 DNA reads TGTGCTAGTGGTTTGGCCGGGGGGGGGGGCCGTAATGAGCAGTTCTTC. V gene TRBV12-5 combines with J gene TRBJ2-1, with 8 bases that match TRBD2. The V gene end was trimmed by 1 base and the J gene end by 7 bases; junction bases not matched to a gene: 9. The CDR3 sequence is 16 residues long. Germline V gene data show CDR1 as LGHNT and CDR2 as FRNRAP.

This clonotype was seen many times. The rearrangement joins TRBV27 to TRBJ2-2; 10 bases fit TRBD1. The CDR3 sequence is 14 residues long. Per germline, CDR1 MNHEY and CDR2 SMNVEV (reference sequence). J was trimmed by 7 bases and V by 5 bases; bases with no gene match: 4. Here the CDR3 reads CASSGTGVGGELFF. CDR3 nucleotide sequence: TGTGCCAGCAGTGGGACAGGGGTTGGCGGGGAGCTGTTTTTT.

In this sample, this clonotype turned up many times. This sequence joins TRBV7-8 and TRBJ2-1, with 11 bases aligning to TRBD2. The length of the CDR3 is 15 residues. J was trimmed by 4 bases and V by 5 bases; bases with no gene match: 4. Per the germline V gene, CDR1 is SGHVS and CDR2 is FQNEAQ. The CDR3 coding sequence is TGTGCCAGCAGCCAACTAGCGGGAGAGTACAATGAGCAGTTCTTC. Residues: CASSQLAGEYNEQFF.

This clonotype was seen a handful of times. The chain couples TRBV10-3 to TRBJ2-5, with a weak D call TRBD1 (6 bases). Germline assignment: CDR1 ENHRY and CDR2 SYGVKD. This CDR3 region has 16 residues. The V and J ends lost 2 bases and 1 base respectively, with 14 bases between them. CDR3 sequence: CAISEVEQGSQETQYF. CDR3 sequence (DNA): TGTGCCATCAGTGAGGTCGAACAGGGTAGCCAAGAGACCCAGTACTTC.

This clonotype was seen more than once but under ten times. The chain links TRBV6-1 to TRBJ2-6; 7 nucleotides line up with TRBD1. Germline V gene data show CDR1 as MNHNS and CDR2 as SASEGT. The CDR3 is 18 residues long. V shed 6 bases and J 0 bases; nucleotides not matched to a gene: 11. CDR3 in amino acids: CASSVVTGPISGANVLTF. The CDR3 region has the DNA TGTGCCAGCAGCGTAGTGACAGGGCCCATCTCTGGGGCCAACGTCCTGACTTTC.

This clonotype was recorded many times. The chain links TRBV6-5 to TRBJ2-7, with TRBD2 matching over 8 bases. CDR3 length: 16 amino acids. Germline CDR1 is MNHEY and CDR2 is SVGAGI. The V and J ends lost 0 bases and 0 bases, in that order; junction bases with no gene match: 4. DNA of the CDR3: TGTGCCAGCAGTTACTCTAGCGGGGAGAGCTCCTACGAGCAGTACTTC. Protein product: CASSYSSGESSYEQYF.

The V call is TRBV5-6, the J call TRBJ2-3; no reliable D call. Germline V gene sequence: CDR1 SGHDT, CDR2 YYEEEE. The V end was cut by 0 bases, the J end by 3 bases, with 17 bases between. The CDR3 has 17 amino acids. The CDR3 nucleotides are TGTGCCAGCAGCTTGGCCGGGTCTTCTAAATGGACAGATACGCAGTATTTT. Amino acids: CASSLAGSSKWTDTQYF. The whole variable domain, filled in from reference TRBV5-6 and TRBJ2-3, reads DAGVTQSPTHLIKTRGQQVTLRCSPKSGHDTVSWYQQALGQGPQFIFQYYEEEERQRGNFPDRFSGHQFPNYSSELNVNALLLGDSALYLCASSLAGSSKWTDTQYFGPGTRLTVL.

This clonotype was detected many times. This chain links TRBV12-3 or TRBV12-4 with TRBJ2-3; 12 bases match TRBD2. The CDR3 has 18 amino acids. V dropped 2 bases and J dropped 3; count of bases not matched to a gene: 9. The DNA for the CDR3 is TGTGCCAGCAGTTTACTAGCGGGGGGGAATACGTTTACAGATACGCAGTATTTT. It specifies CASSLLAGGNTFTDTQYF.

This clonotype was detected many times. The V call is TRBV11-2, the J call TRBJ1-6; TRBD1 might be the D (5 bases). The CDR3 consists of 15 residues. In germline, CDR1 is SGHAT, CDR2 FQNNGV. V lost 5 bases, J lost 6 bases, and 14 bases lay in between. This CDR3 is CASSPRPGTNSPLHF. The CDR3 DNA follows: TGTGCCAGCAGCCCTCGGCCCGGGACTAATTCACCCCTCCACTTT. Together with reference TRBV11-2 and TRBJ1-6, the CDR3 gives the full variable domain: EAGVAQSPRYKIIEKRQSVAFWCNPISGHATLYWYQQILGQGPKLLIQFQNNGVVDDSQLPKDRFSAERLKGVDSTLKIQPAKLEDSAVYLCASSPRPGTNSPLHFGNGTRLTVT.

The sample holds a few counts of this clonotype. This chain connects TRBV2 to TRBJ2-7; 8 bases map to TRBD1. Trimming removed 7 bases from V and 0 bases from J; junction bases left unmatched: 5. The CDR3 extends over 14 amino acids. Germline V gene sequence: CDR1 SNHLY, CDR2 FYNNEI. The CDR3 DNA reads TGTGCCAGCATCCGGACAGGGAGCTCCTACGAGCAGTACTTC. It specifies CASIRTGSSYEQYF. Looking up the rest from reference TRBV2 and TRBJ2-7 gives the full variable domain: EPEVTQTPSHQVTQMGQEVILRCVPISNHLYFYWYRQILGQKVEFLVSFYNNEISEKSEIFDDQFSVERPDGSNFTLKIRSTKLEDSAMYFCASIRTGSSYEQYFGPGTRLTVT.